This T cell receptor beta chain was identified during a study of blood T cells in healthy people across ages. For the second PCR, which ran for about 7 to 11 cycles, a sample-barcoded 5' primer and a J-beta primer mix were used. TCRdb passed the 5' RACE reads through MiXCR, listing each CDR3 protein once. Among about 1.4 million distinct CDR3 sequences, around 59% were seen once, and the ten largest hold roughly 6.3%. This clonotype was found a few times. Its specificity is unknown. Findings and limits, study-wide: There were more naive CD4+ cells and higher diversity in long-lived donors than in aged donors. Age brought a roughly linear fall in TCR beta diversity measured per million T cells.

The V gene's germline CDR1 is MNHNY and CDR2 SVGAGI (reference sequence). CDR3 length equals 14 residues. V was cut by 2 bases and J by 2 bases, with 8 bases left in between. Donors each provided about 10 milliliters of peripheral blood. Samples each yielded at least 5.5 micrograms of total RNA. The V call is TRBV6-6, the J call TRBJ2-3; D uncertain. The clonotype comes from a man between 18 and 35 years old in good health. Sequencing was performed on blood. In DNA, the CDR3 is TGTGCCAGCAGTTACCCTCACCACACAGATACGCAGTATTTT. It translates to CASSYPHHTDTQYF.